This entry is about one T cell receptor beta chain. The clone's antigen remains unknown. No clone much larger than this one lies a single base away; base qualities are absent. This entry is derived from a study of T-cell memory formation after mild COVID-19 (TCRdb year 2021). As for the study more broadly: TCR sequence clusters from the two donors were found to be largely donor specific. In a couple of donors, T-cell clones that expanded and contracted after mild COVID-19 were tracked by sequencing TCRalpha and TCRbeta repertoires over time. The cohort was made up of two young adult volunteers, one female and one male, who were previously healthy. The research as a whole found: Contracting CD4+ clones appeared mostly in the CM and EM memory subsets, whereas CD8+ clones were enriched in EMRA. Clones that contracted from day 15 to 85 showed balanced CD4/CD8 phenotypes, whereas a second wave of clones that expanded from day 15 to 37 leaned towards CD4+. Whether the second-wave clones peaking on day 37 were SARS-CoV-2 specific was not confirmed. Only two mild cases were covered in the study, and larger cohorts including severe cases with pre-infection samples were considered necessary. Some responding clones were found in pre-infection memory, which suggests that pre-existing cross-reactive memory T cells took part in the SARS-CoV-2 response.

The sequencing machine was an Illumina NovaSeq 6000. TCRalpha and TCRbeta cDNA libraries were built by 5'RACE with constant-segment primers, adding sample barcodes and unique molecular identifiers. Trizol reagent was used to extract RNA from every sample. The libraries were amplified in two PCR steps, and the second step added a second sample barcode and Illumina TruSeq adapters. The libraries were sequenced on an Illumina NovaSeq using 2 x 150 bp paired-end reads. As for how the authors treated the data: Reads were demultiplexed and collapsed into UMI-guided consensus sequences with migec v1.2.7. Using mixcr v2.1.11, UMI consensuses were aligned to TRA and TRB V and J templates and then assembled into clonotypes. A clonotype was counted as expanded or contracted only if both edgeR and NoisET called the change significant, with noise models trained on biological replicates. For edgeR calls, the thresholds were a false discovery rate-adjusted p below 0.01 and a log2 fold-change of 1. As an exploratory analysis of dynamics, max-normalized trajectories of the 1000 most abundant clonotypes were examined by PCA with hierarchical clustering. Separately sequenced CD4+ and CD8+ repertoires were used to assign a CD4 or CD8 phenotype to each responding clone. Starting from the raw public reads, TCRdb applied fastp trimming at Q25, assembled clones with MiXCR and retained in-frame beta chains. One record per CDR3 amino acid sequence lists the most common genes and DNA. The V and J calls follow TCRdb's processing rather than the paper's. The sample data list about 260,000 distinct CDR3 sequences, and roughly 17% of these were observed just once. More than 20% of the sample is in the top ten clones.

The CDR3, cysteine through phenylalanine, is 14 amino acids long. Left in the record is the CDR3 DNA by itself, 42 bases read in frame from the first base. CDR1 and CDR2 were assigned from the germline V gene (reference sequence) as DFQATT and SNEGSKA. The trim is 3 bases for V and 5 bases for J, with a gap of 16 bases between the germline ends. Ficoll-Paque density gradient centrifugation was used to isolate PBMCs. The V and J genes are TRBV20-1 and TRBJ2-5, and perhaps TRBD2 as D gene, on 5 matching bases. The sequence was obtained from a man younger than 35 who had mild COVID-19 (a few samples of this study predate the infection). The sample titles of this study are shuffled in the database, so cell type and time point are left out; the donor was told from shared clones. The material sequenced was PBMCs or a T cell subset sorted from them (not recorded which). The encoded CDR3 is CSASSADSRETQYF. The nucleotide sequence is TGCAGTGCTAGTTCCGCGGACTCAAGGGAGACCCAGTACTTC.